This TCR beta chain appears in the sequencing data of a study of shared T cell receptors in the human thymus. TCRdb's copy holds only in-frame clones and misses some; the assay was immunoSEQ multiplex PCR. Here the sample spans roughly 500,000 clones, about 84% being singletons. Per germline, CDR1 SGHRS and CDR2 YFSETQ. V was shortened by 0 bases and J by 6 bases, with 16 bases between the two germline ends. The CDR3 has 16 amino acids. The same sample was also studied in work on human thymus T cells. Per that paper: Corrective cardiac surgery supplied the resected thymus tissue.

The material sequenced was thymocytes. The chain links TRBV5-1 to TRBJ2-4, with a possible D match to TRBD2 (5 bases). The TCR was taken from a boy under two years old with a congenital heart defect. CDR3 bases: TGCGCCAGCAGCTTGGTTGGTAGCGAGGTCGGAAACATTCAGTACTTC. The encoded protein is CASSLVGSEVGNIQYF.